This T cell receptor beta chain originates from a study of blood T cell repertoires in COVID-19. The overall study: Specimens from acute and convalescent COVID-19 originated in the United States, Italy and Spain. The analysed material was cDNA or gDNA that came from T cells, B-cell-depleted T cells, or PBMCs.

CDR3 length: 18 residues. Cohort assignment relied on participant-reported clinical history. In the original processing: Estimates of nucleated cell counts were drawn from the amplification of reference gene primers. Libraries were prepared by immunoSEQ multiplex PCR; TCRdb keeps only in-frame clonotypes and omits some of them. The V and J calls and clone size come from that table; D and trimming were worked out from the DNA. The sample lists 300,000 to 450,000 clones, approximately 89% occurring once. The sequence came from a man in his forties in a cohort exposed to, infected with or recovered from COVID-19 (not recorded which). The specimen was PBMCs or T cells enriched from blood (not recorded which). The rearrangement links TRBV1 to TRBJ2-1; the table's TRBD2 call for D was not verified on the DNA. TRBV1 is given as a pseudogene. As DNA, the CDR3 is TGCACCAGCAGCCAAGATGCACTGAACTCATCCTCCTACAATGAGCAGTTCTTC. As protein: CTSSQDALNSSSYNEQFF.